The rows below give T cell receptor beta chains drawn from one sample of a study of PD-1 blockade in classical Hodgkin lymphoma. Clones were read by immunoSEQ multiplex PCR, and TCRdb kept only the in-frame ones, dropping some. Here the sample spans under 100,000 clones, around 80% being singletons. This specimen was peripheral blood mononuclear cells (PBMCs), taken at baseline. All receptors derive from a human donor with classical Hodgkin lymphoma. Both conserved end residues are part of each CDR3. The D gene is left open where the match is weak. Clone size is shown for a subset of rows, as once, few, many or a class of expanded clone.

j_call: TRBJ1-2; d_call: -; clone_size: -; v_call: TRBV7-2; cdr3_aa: CASSLVNGGSRGYTF; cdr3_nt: TGTGCCAGCAGCTTAGTCAATGGGGGCTCGCGGGGCTACACCTTC
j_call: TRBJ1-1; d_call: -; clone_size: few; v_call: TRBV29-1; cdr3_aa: CSGQNTEAFF; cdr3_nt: TGCAGCGGTCAGAACACTGAAGCTTTCTTT
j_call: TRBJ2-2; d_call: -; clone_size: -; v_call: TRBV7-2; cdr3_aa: CASSLTGPNTGELFF; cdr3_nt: TGTGCCAGCAGCCTCACCGGCCCCAACACCGGGGAGCTGTTTTTT
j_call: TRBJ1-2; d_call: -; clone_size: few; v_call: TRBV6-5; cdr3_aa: CASSNRLENYGYTF; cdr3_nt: TGTGCCAGCAGTAACAGGCTGGAGAACTATGGCTACACCTTC
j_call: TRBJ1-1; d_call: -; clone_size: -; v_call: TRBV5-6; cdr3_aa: CASSLQGREVAEAFF; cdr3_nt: TGTGCCAGCAGCTTGCAGGGCAGGGAGGTAGCAGAAGCTTTCTTT
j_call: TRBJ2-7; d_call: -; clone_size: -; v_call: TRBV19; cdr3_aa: CASSMVTGDEQYF; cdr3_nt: TGTGCCAGTAGTATGGTTACAGGCGACGAGCAGTACTTC
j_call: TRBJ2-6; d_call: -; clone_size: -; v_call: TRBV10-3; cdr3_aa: CAISGRQALQGANVLTF; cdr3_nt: TGTGCCATCAGTGGTCGGCAGGCCCTCCAAGGGGCCAACGTCCTGACTTTC
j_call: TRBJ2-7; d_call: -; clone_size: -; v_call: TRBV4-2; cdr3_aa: CASSQQGNYEQYF; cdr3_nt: TGTGCCAGCAGCCAACAGGGGAACTACGAGCAGTACTTC
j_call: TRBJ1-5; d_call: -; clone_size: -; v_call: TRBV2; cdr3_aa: CASSGEQFNQPQHF; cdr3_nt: TGTGCCAGCAGTGGAGAACAGTTTAATCAGCCCCAGCATTTT
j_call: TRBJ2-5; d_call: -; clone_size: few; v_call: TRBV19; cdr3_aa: CASSMAQAQETQYF; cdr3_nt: TGTGCCAGTAGTATGGCACAGGCCCAAGAGACCCAGTACTTC
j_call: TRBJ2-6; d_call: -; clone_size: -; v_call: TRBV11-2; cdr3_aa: CASSLGPASGANVLTF; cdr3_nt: TGTGCCAGCAGCTTAGGGCCGGCCTCTGGGGCCAACGTCCTGACTTTC
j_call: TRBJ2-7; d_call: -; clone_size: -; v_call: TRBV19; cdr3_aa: CASSIDRIPGEQYF; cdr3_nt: TGTGCCAGTAGTATAGACCGAATCCCGGGCGAGCAGTACTTC
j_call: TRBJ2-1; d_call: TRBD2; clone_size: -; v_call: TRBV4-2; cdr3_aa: CASSLAGIPDEQFF; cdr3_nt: TGTGCCAGCAGTCTAGCGGGGATTCCGGATGAGCAGTTCTTC
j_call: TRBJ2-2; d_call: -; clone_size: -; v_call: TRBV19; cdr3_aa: CASSIDRLAGELFF; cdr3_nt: TGTGCCAGTAGTATAGACCGACTAGCCGGGGAGCTGTTTTTT
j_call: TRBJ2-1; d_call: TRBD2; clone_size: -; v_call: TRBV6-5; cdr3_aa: CASTSGRSKEQFF; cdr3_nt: TGTGCCAGCACTAGCGGGAGGTCGAAAGAGCAGTTCTTC
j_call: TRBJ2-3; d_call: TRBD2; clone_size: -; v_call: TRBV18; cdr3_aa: CASSPKAGGDTQYF; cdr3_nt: TGTGCCAGCTCACCGAAAGCGGGAGGAGATACGCAGTATTTT
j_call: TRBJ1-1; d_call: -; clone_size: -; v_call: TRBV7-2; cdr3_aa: CASSLGGRNTEAFF; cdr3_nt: TGTGCCAGCAGCTTAGGGGGAAGGAACACTGAAGCTTTCTTT
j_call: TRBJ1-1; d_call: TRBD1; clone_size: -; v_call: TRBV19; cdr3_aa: CASSENRGTEAFF; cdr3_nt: TGTGCCAGTAGTGAAAACAGGGGGACTGAAGCTTTCTTT
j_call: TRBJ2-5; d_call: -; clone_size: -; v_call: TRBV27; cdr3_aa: CASSLRPPETQYF; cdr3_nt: TGTGCCAGCAGTTTACGCCCACCAGAGACCCAGTACTTC
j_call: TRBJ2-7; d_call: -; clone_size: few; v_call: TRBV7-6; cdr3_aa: CASSLAGGSYEQYF; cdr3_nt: TGTGCCAGCAGCTTAGCGGGTGGGAGCTACGAGCAGTACTTC